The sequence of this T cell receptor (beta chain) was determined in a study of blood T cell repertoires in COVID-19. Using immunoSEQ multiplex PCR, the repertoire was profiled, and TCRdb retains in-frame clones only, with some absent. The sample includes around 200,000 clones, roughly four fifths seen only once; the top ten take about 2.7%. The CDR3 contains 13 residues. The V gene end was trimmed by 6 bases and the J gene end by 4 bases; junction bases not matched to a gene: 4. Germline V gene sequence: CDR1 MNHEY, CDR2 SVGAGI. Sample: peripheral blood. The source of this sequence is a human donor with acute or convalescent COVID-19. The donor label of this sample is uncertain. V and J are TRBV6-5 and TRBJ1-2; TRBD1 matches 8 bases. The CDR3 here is CASRETGAYGYTF. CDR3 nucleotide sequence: TGTGCCAGCAGGGAGACAGGGGCCTATGGCTACACCTTC.